The 25 T cell receptor beta chains below all came from one sample that was sequenced in a study of control samples from healthy donors and cancer patients. The table came from immunoSEQ multiplex PCR; TCRdb's copy has only in-frame clones and leaves some out. The sample contains about 130,000 clones, over 75% of which appear only once. Material for sequencing was blood. Every receptor here comes from a man in his forties or fifties in good health.

The CDR3 bases are TGTGCCAGCAGTTACGATGGCTTGAGAGAAGCTTTCTTT. Translation: CASSYDGLREAFF. The chain employs TRBV6-5 and TRBJ1-1; no definite D call. CDR3 length: 13 residues. V was clipped by 2 bases and J by 8 bases, with 12 bases between them. The germline V gene has CDR1 MNHEY and CDR2 SVGAGI.

V usage is TRBV18 and J usage is TRBJ1-1, with no clear D. The V gene's germline CDR1 is KGHSH and CDR2 LQKENI. V gave up 1 base and J gave up 3 bases, with 3 bases separating them. The CDR3 spans 12 residues. The CDR3 DNA follows: TGTGCCAGCTCACCACGAGACACTGAAGCTTTCTTT. It encodes CASSPRDTEAFF.

J is TRBJ2-7 and V is TRBV7-3; TRBD1 is a possible D gene (6 bases). The germline V gene has CDR1 SGHTA and CDR2 FQGTGA. The ends were cut back, 3 bases at V and 2 bases at J, with 14 bases in the middle. The CDR3 covers 15 residues. In DNA form, the CDR3 reads TGTGCCAGCAGCTTGTACCGGGACACCGCCTACGAGCAGTACTTC. This sequence encodes CASSLYRDTAYEQYF.

This chain links TRBV5-6 with TRBJ1-5; D is possibly TRBD1 (5 bases). V was pared by 0 bases and J by 2 bases, with 15 bases between. The CDR3 contains 17 residues. Germline loops: CDR1 SGHDT, CDR2 YYEEEE. The CDR3 loop reads CASSLGGWGTGNQPQHF. CDR3 nucleotide sequence: TGTGCCAGCAGCTTGGGAGGTTGGGGGACTGGCAATCAGCCCCAGCATTTT.

For this clone: The germline gene is not matched at one end of the junction; a read error may be the cause. The chain carries TRBV7-7 and TRBJ2-7; no firm D call. The CDR3 runs 13 residues. Germline V lookup: CDR1 SSHAT, CDR2 FNYEAQ (reference sequence). The CDR3 nucleotides are TGTGCTAGCAGCTTGTCCCGAGACTCCGGGCAGTACTTC. This encodes CASSLSRDSGQYF.

The genes are TRBV7-8 and TRBJ2-2, with 7 bases fitting TRBD1. The ends lost 8 bases at V and 4 bases at J; junction bases unmatched: 13. The CDR3 is 16 amino acids. Germline loops: CDR1 SGHVS, CDR2 FQNEAQ. The CDR3 bases are TGTGCCAGCCCCCAATCCGGACAGGATATCACCGGGGAGCTGTTTTTT. This codes for CASPQSGQDITGELFF. Drawing the rest from reference TRBV7-8 and TRBJ2-2, the complete variable domain is GAGVSQSPRYKVAKRGQDVALRCDPISGHVSLFWYQQALGQGPEFLTYFQNEAQLDKSGLPSDRFFAERPEGSVSTLKIQRTQQEDSAVYLCASPQSGQDITGELFFGEGSRLTVL.

The genes are TRBV13 and TRBJ1-1; D remains unclear. Deletions cut 3 bases from V and 6 bases from J, with 8 bases between. This CDR3 comprises 12 residues. Germline V CDR1 and CDR2: PRHDT, FYEKMQ (reference sequence). CDR3: CASSFLRAEAFF. The CDR3 nucleotides read TGTGCCAGCAGCTTCCTTAGGGCTGAAGCTTTCTTT.

The chain employs TRBV5-1 and TRBJ1-6, with TRBD1 matching over 9 bases. V lost 4 bases, J lost 5 bases, and 10 bases stayed unmatched. The CDR3 is made up of 17 amino acids. Germline V gene lookup returns CDR1 SGHRS and CDR2 YFSETQ. CDR3 residues: CASSPGQGKVHNSPLHF. The CDR3 bases are TGCGCCAGCAGCCCAGGACAGGGGAAAGTTCATAATTCACCCCTCCACTTT.

J is TRBJ2-3 and V is TRBV19; D is ambiguous. The germline V gene encodes CDR1 LNHDA and CDR2 SQIVND (reference sequence). This CDR3 comprises 12 residues. Trimming removed 5 bases from V and 1 base from J, with 4 bases in between. The CDR3 sequence: CASSARTDTQYF. The CDR3 bases are TGTGCCAGTAGTGCCCGCACAGATACGCAGTATTTT.

A single count supports this clone. V and J are TRBV12-3 or TRBV12-4 and TRBJ2-7, with unresolved D. The CDR3 has 12 amino acids. Trimming left V 6 bases short and J 3 bases short, with 9 bases between. This chain's CDR3 is CASSKDRYEQYF. The DNA of the CDR3 is TGTGCCAGCAGCAAGGACCGCTACGAGCAGTACTTC.

The genes are TRBV5-1 and TRBJ1-1, with unresolved D. This CDR3 contains 13 residues. V was trimmed by 4 bases and J by 8 bases, leaving 15 bases between them. Germline lookup yields CDR1 SGHRS and CDR2 YFSETQ. CDR3 sequence reads: CASSGALGREAFF. CDR3 DNA: TGCGCCAGCAGCGGCGCCTTAGGCAGGGAAGCTTTCTTT.

CDR3 protein: CAIYRGRETQYF. In DNA form, the CDR3 reads TGTGCCATATACAGGGGGCGGGAGACCCAGTACTTC. This sequence joins TRBV21-1 and TRBJ2-5; TRBD1 is the table's D call and was not checked against the DNA. TRBV21-1 represents a pseudogene. The CDR3 covers 12 residues.

The chain recombines TRBV15 with TRBJ2-1; 10 bases map to TRBD2. Germline V gene lookup returns CDR1 LNHNV and CDR2 YYDKDF (reference sequence). There are 17 residues in the CDR3. V was clipped by 1 base and J by 2 bases; unmatched bases: 5. CDR3 bases: TGTGCCACCAGCAGAGGACTGAGCGGGGGGGCCTACAATGAGCAGTTCTTC. Translated, it gives CATSRGLSGGAYNEQFF.

The chain carries TRBV10-3 and TRBJ2-3, with 10 bases matching TRBD1. The CDR3 has 14 amino acids. Germline values: CDR1 ENHRY, CDR2 SYGVKD. V lost 3 bases, J lost 6 bases, and 3 bases stayed unmatched. The CDR3 is CAISDGQGVDTQYF. The CDR3 region has the DNA TGTGCCATCAGTGATGGACAGGGGGTCGATACGCAGTATTTT.

In its sample, this clone was seen a few times. The V and J genes are TRBV10-2 and TRBJ1-1; D is ambiguous. The CDR3 is made up of 17 amino acids. Germline CDR1 reads WSHSY; CDR2 reads SAAADI. Deletions cut 1 base from V and 1 base from J, with 16 bases between. The CDR3 spells CASSEFLNGQTNTEAFF. CDR3 sequence (DNA): TGCGCCAGCAGTGAGTTTCTGAACGGGCAGACGAACACTGAAGCTTTCTTT.

This chain uses TRBV5-4 with TRBJ2-1; D is possibly TRBD2 (6 bases). CDR1 and CDR2 (germline): SGHNT, YYREEE (reference sequence). CDR3 size: 13 residues. Trimming pared 4 bases from V and 8 bases from J, leaving 13 bases between. Here the CDR3 reads CASSGLQSDEQFF. For the CDR3, the DNA is TGTGCCAGCAGCGGACTACAAAGCGATGAGCAGTTCTTC.

This chain links TRBV11-3 with TRBJ1-1; D gene unclear. The CDR3 is 15 residues long. Germline values: CDR1 SGHNT, CDR2 YENEEA. The ends were cut back, 5 bases at V and 1 base at J, with 14 bases in the middle. The DNA of the CDR3 is TGTGCCAGCAGCGGCCCAGGTCTGGCGAACACTGAAGCTTTCTTT. It specifies CASSGPGLANTEAFF.

CDR3 loop: CATSDSRVGSGDTQYF. CDR3 bases: TGTGCCACCAGTGATTCGCGGGTGGGGTCGGGGGATACGCAGTATTTT. The chain has TRBV24-1 and TRBJ2-3; D is perhaps TRBD2 (5 bases). Trimming pared 2 bases from V and 6 bases from J, leaving 17 bases between. This CDR3 is 16 amino acids long. From germline, CDR1 is KGHDR and CDR2 SFDVKD.

The J gene is TRBJ2-1, the V gene TRBV28; D might be TRBD1 (6 bases). The CDR3 spans 13 residues. Per the germline V gene, CDR1 is MDHEN and CDR2 is SYDVKM. The germline V and J ends were trimmed by 3 bases and 7 bases, with 10 bases remaining between them. CDR3 DNA: TGTGCCAGCAGTTTGAGGGGGTTGAATGAGCAGTTCTTC. This codes for CASSLRGLNEQFF. The full variable domain, its missing parts supplied by reference TRBV28 and TRBJ2-1, is DVKVTQSSRYLVKRTGEKVFLECVQDMDHENMFWYRQDPGLGLRLIYFSYDVKMKEKGDIPEGYSVSREKKERFSLILESASTNQTSMYLCASSLRGLNEQFFGPGTRLTVL.

The chain combines TRBV20-1 with TRBJ1-1; D may be TRBD1 (5 bases). The CDR3 is 12 residues long. Germline CDR1 DFQATT, CDR2 SNEGSKA (reference sequence). V was trimmed by 3 bases and J by 5 bases, leaving 10 bases between them. The CDR3 nucleotides are TGCAGTGCTAGTCTGGGGGAAACTGAAGCTTTCTTT. Protein product: CSASLGETEAFF.

This chain uses TRBV19 with TRBJ1-1; a weak D match, TRBD1 (6 bases). V was trimmed by 4 bases and J by 10 bases, leaving 22 bases between them. This CDR3 region has 15 residues. CDR1 LNHDA and CDR2 SQIVND come from the germline V gene (reference sequence). CDR3 protein: CASSRTEGGGYGAFF. In nucleotides, the CDR3 is TGTGCCAGTAGTAGGACGGAGGGAGGGGGATATGGAGCTTTCTTT.

This clone was picked up one time. The chain uses TRBV28 and TRBJ1-2; 7 bases agree with TRBD1. Germline V gene lookup returns CDR1 MDHEN and CDR2 SYDVKM. This CDR3 has 13 amino acids. The V and J ends lost 4 bases and 8 bases, in that order; junction bases with no gene match: 7. Here the CDR3 reads CASSSDRAGGYTF. The CDR3 DNA follows: TGTGCCAGCAGTTCCGACAGGGCGGGCGGCTACACCTTC.

CDR3: CASSAGSSHHYGYTF. The DNA for the CDR3 is TGTGCCAGCAGCGCGGGGTCCTCCCACCACTATGGCTACACCTTC. The genes are TRBV7-2 and TRBJ1-2; D gene unclear. V was trimmed by 5 bases and J by 3 bases, leaving 16 bases between them. The length of the CDR3 is 15 residues. The germline V gene encodes CDR1 SGHTA and CDR2 FQGNSA.

The V call is TRBV2, the J call TRBJ1-5; weak D call: TRBD1 (6 bases). From germline, CDR1 is SNHLY and CDR2 FYNNEI. The CDR3 consists of 14 residues. Trimming took off 6 bases at V and 3 bases at J, with 12 bases between the two ends. The CDR3 DNA reads as TGTGCCAGCAGACTACAGGGACCCAATCAGCCCCAGCATTTT. The encoded protein is CASRLQGPNQPQHF.

This chain uses TRBV9 with TRBJ2-1, with TRBD1 matching 12 bases. CDR1 is SGDLS, CDR2 YYNGEE, per germline. V was pared by 5 bases and J by 5 bases, with 5 bases of the junction left unmatched. This CDR3 has 15 residues. DNA of the CDR3: TGTGCCAGCAGTAGGGACAGGGGGCGGGACAATGAGCAGTTCTTC. Its protein is CASSRDRGRDNEQFF.